This TCR beta chain was retrieved from a study of spatial heterogeneity in lung cancer. About the study: Among detected sequences, beta-chain ones consistently exceeded alpha-chain ones in number.

This clonotype appeared many times. Time point indicated: sample taken at primary tumor resection. Unsorted whole RNA samples from tumor, nontumor lung or frozen PBMC were sequenced. Patients with untreated early-stage non-small cell lung cancer, numbering some 72, were the donors. Every TCR cDNA molecule carried a tag that served as a unique molecular identifier. TCRdb reanalysed the 5' RACE reads using MiXCR and keeps one entry per CDR3 protein. The data hold 10,000 to 15,000 distinct CDR3 sequences, with approximately 6.2% observed a single time. The CDR3 spans 14 residues. V lost 1 base and J 2 bases, leaving 10 bases between the germline ends. The V gene's germline CDR1 is SGHNT and CDR2 YYREEE (reference sequence).

The sample consisted of normal lung tissue next to the tumor, taken at surgery. This sequence was found in a male donor with early-stage non-small cell lung cancer. V usage is TRBV5-4 and J usage is TRBJ2-7, with D possibly TRBD2 on 5 matching bases. CDR3 protein: CASSLRGFPYEQYF. CDR3 coding DNA: TGTGCCAGCAGCTTGCGGGGTTTCCCCTACGAGCAGTACTTC.